This T cell receptor beta chain was observed in a study of blood T cell repertoires in COVID-19. The wider study: Samples taken during acute and convalescent COVID-19 were collected in the United States, Italy and Spain. PBMCs, B-cell-depleted T cells, or T cells were the source of the cDNA or gDNA that made up the material.

Generated by immunoSEQ multiplex PCR, the TCRdb table keeps only in-frame clones and is missing some. The sample has some 330,000 clones, approximately 92% seen once. Among Cohort 3 donors, those recovered had two negative PCRs, clearance, or symptom resolution. The origin of this receptor is a woman aged 25 to 39 who had recovered from COVID-19. Material: PBMCs or T cells enriched from blood (not recorded which).

DNA for the CDR3: TGTGCCAGCAGTTTATTCCCCTCTCGGGCGGGAGGGAACACCGGGGAGCTGTTTTTT. Encoded protein: CASSLFPSRAGGNTGELFF. This chain uses TRBV27 with TRBJ2-2; TRBD2 matches at 8 bases. Germline CDR1 reads MNHEY; CDR2 reads SMNVEV (reference sequence). The CDR3 length is 19 residues. Trimming took 1 base from V and 1 from J; bases not matched to a gene: 11.